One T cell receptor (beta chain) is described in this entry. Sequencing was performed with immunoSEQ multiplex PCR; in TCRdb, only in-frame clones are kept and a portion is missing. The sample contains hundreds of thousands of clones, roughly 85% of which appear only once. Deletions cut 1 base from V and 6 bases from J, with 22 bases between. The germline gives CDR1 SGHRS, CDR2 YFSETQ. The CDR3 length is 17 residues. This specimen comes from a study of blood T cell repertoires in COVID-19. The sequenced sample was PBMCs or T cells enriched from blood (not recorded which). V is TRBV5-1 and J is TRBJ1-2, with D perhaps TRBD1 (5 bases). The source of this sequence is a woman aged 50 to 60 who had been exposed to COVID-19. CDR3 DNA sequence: TGCGCCAGCAGCTTGCTTGGCCCTTCGACAGAGCGCGATGGCTACACCTTC. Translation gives CASSLLGPSTERDGYTF.